Below are 10 T cell receptor beta chains sequenced from a single sample in a study of STAT5B mutations in CD4+ large granular lymphocyte leukemia. Only in-frame clones appear in the TCRdb table, and some are missing; sequencing was by immunoSEQ multiplex PCR. This sample carries about 45,000 clones, approximately 86% of them seen once, and the ten largest clones take less than 3%. Sequenced sample: CD4+ T cells from blood buffy coats. The receptors derive from a human donor in good health.

This sequence joins TRBV27 and TRBJ2-5, with 10 bases identical to TRBD2. Trimming at V came to 6 bases and at J to 4 bases, leaving 14 bases not matched to a gene. The CDR3 has 17 amino acids. Germline-derived CDR1 and CDR2 are MNHEY and SMNVEV (reference sequence). In DNA form, the CDR3 reads TGTGCCAGCAGGTCCCGCCTTCTAACTAGCGGGATAGAGACCCAGTACTTC. This sequence encodes CASRSRLLTSGIETQYF.

The chain couples TRBV6-4 to TRBJ2-2; D is unclear. The germline CDR1 and CDR2 sequences are MRHNA and SNTAGT. Between the trimmed V and J ends, which lost 4 bases and 0 bases, there was a span of 9 bases. The CDR3 covers 15 residues. The CDR3 sequence is CASSVEPANTGELFF. CDR3 nucleotide sequence: TGTGCCAGCAGTGTGGAGCCAGCGAACACCGGGGAGCTGTTTTTT.

V and J are TRBV4-3 and TRBJ2-7, with D uncertain. V was shortened by 0 bases and J by 2 bases, with 11 bases between the two germline ends. Germline values: CDR1 LGHNA, CDR2 YSLEER. The length of the CDR3 is 15 residues. DNA of the CDR3: TGCGCCAGCAGCCAAGATTGGCCTAGACCCTACGAGCAGTACTTC. It encodes CASSQDWPRPYEQYF.

In DNA, the CDR3 is TGCGCCAGCAGCTGGGTTCGGTCCTCCCGCGAGACCCAGTACTTC. It encodes CASSWVRSSRETQYF. The chain combines TRBV5-1 with TRBJ2-5, with D uncertain. The V and J ends lost 3 bases and 5 bases respectively, with 17 bases between them. This CDR3 region has 15 residues. Germline V CDR1 and CDR2: SGHRS, YFSETQ.

This chain links TRBV18 with TRBJ1-1, with D unresolved. This CDR3 is 14 amino acids long. V lost 2 bases to trimming and J lost 6 bases, with 13 bases between them. Looked up from germline, CDR1 is KGHSH and CDR2 is LQKENI. Here the CDR3 DNA reads TGTGCCAGCTCACCAAGCGCGGCGGCCCCTGAAGCTTTCTTT. It specifies CASSPSAAAPEAFF. Full variable domain (outside the CDR3, taken from reference TRBV18 and TRBJ1-1): NAGVMQNPRHLVRRRGQEARLRCSPMKGHSHVYWYRQLPEEGLKFMVYLQKENIIDESGMPKERFSAEFPKEGPSILRIQQVVRGDSAAYFCASSPSAAAPEAFFGQGTRLTVV.

The chain links TRBV7-2 to TRBJ2-7; a possible D gene is TRBD2 (6 bases). The length of the CDR3 is 12 residues. Per germline, CDR1 SGHTA and CDR2 FQGNSA. The V end was cut by 5 bases, the J end by 7 bases, with 12 bases between. This CDR3 reads CASSQTGVEQYF. CDR3 DNA: TGTGCCAGCAGCCAGACGGGAGTGGAGCAGTACTTC.

This clone was detected only once. The chain employs TRBV9 and TRBJ2-3; TRBD2 might be the D (6 bases). The CDR3 is 15 residues long. The germline V gene encodes CDR1 SGDLS and CDR2 YYNGEE. With 4 bases removed from V and 0 bases from J, the gap between germline ends came to 12 bases. The CDR3 DNA reads as TGTGCCAGCAGCCTCTGGAGCGGGAGCACAGATACGCAGTATTTT. Its protein is CASSLWSGSTDTQYF.

V gene TRBV30 combines with J gene TRBJ2-1; D unclear. There are 11 residues in the CDR3. V was pared by 0 bases and J by 6 bases, with 3 bases between. CDR1 is GTSNPN, CDR2 SVGIG, per germline (reference sequence). The CDR3 is CAWSVANEQFF. CDR3 in DNA: TGTGCCTGGAGTGTAGCCAATGAGCAGTTCTTC.

In this sample, this clone turned up a few times. The rearrangement uses TRBV20-1 and TRBJ2-7; D gene uncertain. Germline-derived CDR1 and CDR2 are DFQATT and SNEGSKA (reference sequence). Trimming pared 8 bases from V and 5 bases from J, leaving 13 bases between. The CDR3 has 11 residues. The CDR3 DNA reads as TGCAGTACCGCCCAGGCCCACGAGCAGTACTTC. It codes for CSTAQAHEQYF.

The chain recombines TRBV5-1 with TRBJ2-5; D is unresolved. V was shortened by 0 bases and J by 1 base, with 10 bases between the two germline ends. This CDR3 contains 15 residues. Per the germline V gene, CDR1 is SGHRS and CDR2 is YFSETQ. The CDR3 is CASSLGRVGQETQYF. CDR3 DNA: TGCGCCAGCAGCTTGGGTAGGGTCGGCCAAGAGACCCAGTACTTC. Using reference TRBV5-1 and TRBJ2-5 for the parts outside the CDR3, the full variable domain is KAGVTQTPRYLIKTRGQQVTLSCSPISGHRSVSWYQQTPGQGLQFLFEYFSETQRNKGNFPGRFSGRQFSNSRSEMNVSTLELGDSALYLCASSLGRVGQETQYFGPGTRLLVL.